The rows below give T cell receptor beta chains drawn from one sample of a study of blood T cell repertoires in COVID-19. The assay was immunoSEQ multiplex PCR, and TCRdb's table has in-frame clones only and misses some. The sample has about 370,000 clones; around 91% are singletons. The sequencing sample was made of PBMCs or T cells enriched from blood (not recorded which). All receptors derive from a man younger than 30 who had recovered from COVID-19. CDR3s include the opening cysteine and the closing phenylalanine or tryptophan. A D gene is named only where the DNA matches it firmly. Where a row states a size, it is once, few, many or the class of an expanded clone; other rows omit it.

v_gene: TRBV6-2/TRBV6-3; d_gene: TRBD2; abundance: NA; j_gene: TRBJ2-7; CDR3nt: TGTGCCAGCAGTTCCGGGACTAGCGTCTACGAGCAGTACTTC; CDR3aa: CASSSGTSVYEQYF
v_gene: TRBV6-5; d_gene: TRBD1; abundance: NA; j_gene: TRBJ1-1; CDR3nt: TGTGCCAGCAGTTATGGGACAGGGGGCAGGTCGGGAGCTTTCTTT; CDR3aa: CASSYGTGGRSGAFF
v_gene: TRBV19; d_gene: NA; abundance: NA; j_gene: TRBJ1-3; CDR3nt: TGTGCCAGTAGTGCCCGAAGGCGGTCAACCTCTGGAAACACCATATATTTT; CDR3aa: CASSARRRSTSGNTIYF
v_gene: TRBV11-3; d_gene: TRBD2; abundance: NA; j_gene: TRBJ2-2; CDR3nt: TGTGCCAGCAGCCGGGAGGCCGGGGAGCTGTTTTTT; CDR3aa: CASSREAGELFF
v_gene: TRBV7-9; d_gene: TRBD1; abundance: few; j_gene: TRBJ2-7; CDR3nt: TGTGCCAGCAGCTCGAACTATGACAGGGCACCCTACGAGCAGTACTTC; CDR3aa: CASSSNYDRAPYEQYF
v_gene: TRBV4-2; d_gene: TRBD1; abundance: NA; j_gene: TRBJ1-4; CDR3nt: TGTGCCAGCAGCCAAAACGGACAGGGGGTATCTAATGAAAAACTGTTTTTT; CDR3aa: CASSQNGQGVSNEKLFF
v_gene: TRBV28; d_gene: TRBD2; abundance: NA; j_gene: TRBJ2-5; CDR3nt: TGTGCCAGCAGTTTAGGTCGTAGCGGGTCCGGGGGGACCCAGTACTTC; CDR3aa: CASSLGRSGSGGTQYF
v_gene: TRBV6-5; d_gene: TRBD2; abundance: NA; j_gene: TRBJ2-1; CDR3nt: TGTGCCAGCAGTCAGACTAGCGGGAGATCGTTCTTC; CDR3aa: CASSQTSGRSFF
v_gene: TRBV29-1; d_gene: NA; abundance: NA; j_gene: TRBJ2-5; CDR3nt: TGCAGCGTTGACCTGGGGCAGGCTGCCCAAGAGACCCAGTACTTC; CDR3aa: CSVDLGQAAQETQYF
v_gene: TRBV9; d_gene: NA; abundance: NA; j_gene: TRBJ1-2; CDR3nt: TGTGCCAGCTGGCGGGAAGCGTCCGGCTACACCTTC; CDR3aa: CASWREASGYTF
v_gene: TRBV6-6; d_gene: NA; abundance: NA; j_gene: TRBJ1-1; CDR3nt: TGTGCCAGCAGTCTCCGGGGAGGGGACATCCTAGGAAACACTGAAGCTTTCTTT; CDR3aa: CASSLRGGDILGNTEAFF
v_gene: TRBV5-8; d_gene: NA; abundance: NA; j_gene: TRBJ2-7; CDR3nt: TGTGCCAGCAGCTTCCTCTACGGCGAGGGCGAGCAGTACTTC; CDR3aa: CASSFLYGEGEQYF
v_gene: TRBV7-9; d_gene: NA; abundance: NA; j_gene: TRBJ1-1; CDR3nt: TGTGCCAGCAGCTTCGCAGGGCGAAAAACTGAAGCTTTCTTT; CDR3aa: CASSFAGRKTEAFF
v_gene: TRBV9; d_gene: TRBD1; abundance: NA; j_gene: TRBJ1-2; CDR3nt: TGTGCCAGCAGCGCGCAGCCGACAGGGGGCCTCTATGGCTACACCTTC; CDR3aa: CASSAQPTGGLYGYTF
v_gene: TRBV4-2; d_gene: NA; abundance: NA; j_gene: TRBJ1-5; CDR3nt: TGTGCCAGCAGCCAAGGTGGAGATCGCAATCAGCCCCAGCATTTT; CDR3aa: CASSQGGDRNQPQHF
v_gene: TRBV5-6; d_gene: TRBD1; abundance: NA; j_gene: TRBJ1-6; CDR3nt: TGTGCCAGCAGGGCAGGGGGCGCGGGCTCCTATAATTCACCCCTCCACTTT; CDR3aa: CASRAGGAGSYNSPLHF
v_gene: TRBV5-1; d_gene: TRBD2; abundance: NA; j_gene: TRBJ2-1; CDR3nt: TGCGCCAGCAGCGCGGGAGCATGGGGGTCCTACAATGAGCAGTTCTTC; CDR3aa: CASSAGAWGSYNEQFF
v_gene: TRBV2; d_gene: TRBD1; abundance: NA; j_gene: TRBJ1-2; CDR3nt: TGTGCCAGCAGTGGACAGGGGGCAATCGCCTACACCTTC; CDR3aa: CASSGQGAIAYTF
v_gene: TRBV29-1; d_gene: NA; abundance: NA; j_gene: TRBJ2-7; CDR3nt: TGCAGCGTTGGGCAGGGCAGAGGCGAGCAGTACTTC; CDR3aa: CSVGQGRGEQYF
v_gene: TRBV7-2; d_gene: NA; abundance: NA; j_gene: TRBJ1-2; CDR3nt: TGTGCCAGCAGCCCGGACGGGGACTATGGCTACACCTTC; CDR3aa: CASSPDGDYGYTF
v_gene: TRBV18; d_gene: TRBD1; abundance: NA; j_gene: TRBJ2-7; CDR3nt: TGTGCCAGCTCACCACTCGGACAGGCTTACGAGCAGTACTTC; CDR3aa: CASSPLGQAYEQYF
v_gene: TRBV18; d_gene: TRBD1; abundance: NA; j_gene: TRBJ2-1; CDR3nt: TGTGCCAGCTCATCGAGGGGGCGTGAGCAGTTCTTC; CDR3aa: CASSSRGREQFF
v_gene: TRBV9; d_gene: TRBD2; abundance: NA; j_gene: TRBJ2-1; CDR3nt: TGTGCCAGCAGCTCTAGAGTATTTTTGGGGGAGGGGAAGTCCTACAATGAGCAGTTCTTC; CDR3aa: CASSSRVFLGEGKSYNEQFF
v_gene: TRBV7-9; d_gene: TRBD1; abundance: NA; j_gene: TRBJ2-7; CDR3nt: TGTGCCAGCAGCCGCGAGACAGGGGGCTCTGGCGAGCAGTACTTC; CDR3aa: CASSRETGGSGEQYF
v_gene: TRBV24-1; d_gene: TRBD1; abundance: NA; j_gene: TRBJ2-7; CDR3nt: TGTGCCATCAGTGGGTATGACAGGGTGTACTTC; CDR3aa: CAISGYDRVYF
v_gene: TRBV5-4; d_gene: TRBD2; abundance: once; j_gene: TRBJ2-3; CDR3nt: TGTGCCAGCAGCTTGGCGGGGGGGCGAGGAGATACGCAGTATTTT; CDR3aa: CASSLAGGRGDTQYF
v_gene: TRBV12-3/TRBV12-4; d_gene: NA; abundance: NA; j_gene: TRBJ2-2; CDR3nt: TGTGCCAGCAGTTTGGGGCAGACCGGGGAGCTGTTTTTT; CDR3aa: CASSLGQTGELFF
v_gene: TRBV9; d_gene: NA; abundance: few; j_gene: TRBJ1-2; CDR3nt: TGTGCCAGCAGCGTAGACACAGGGTATGGCTACACCTTC; CDR3aa: CASSVDTGYGYTF
v_gene: TRBV27; d_gene: TRBD1; abundance: NA; j_gene: TRBJ1-5; CDR3nt: TGTGCCAGCAGTGACAGGGGAGAACAGCCCCAGCATTTT; CDR3aa: CASSDRGEQPQHF
v_gene: TRBV28; d_gene: NA; abundance: NA; j_gene: TRBJ1-4; CDR3nt: TGTGCCAGCAGTTTAAGGGGTGTGGATGAAAAACTGTTTTTT; CDR3aa: CASSLRGVDEKLFF
v_gene: TRBV5-1; d_gene: TRBD1; abundance: few; j_gene: TRBJ2-1; CDR3nt: TGCGCCAGCAGTGGATCGGGACAGGGCCTTACTAGCCTTGAGCAGTTCTTC; CDR3aa: CASSGSGQGLTSLEQFF
v_gene: TRBV25-1; d_gene: TRBD1; abundance: NA; j_gene: TRBJ2-5; CDR3nt: TGTGCCAGCAGTGTCCTGACAGGGCGGGCAGAGACCCAGTACTTC; CDR3aa: CASSVLTGRAETQYF
v_gene: TRBV15; d_gene: TRBD1; abundance: NA; j_gene: TRBJ2-1; CDR3nt: TGTGCCACCAGCAGGTTGGGACAGGTTAACAATGAGCAGTTCTTC; CDR3aa: CATSRLGQVNNEQFF
v_gene: TRBV9; d_gene: NA; abundance: NA; j_gene: TRBJ2-5; CDR3nt: TGTGCCAGCAGCGTAGAGGGGCCCGGAGAGACCCAGTACTTC; CDR3aa: CASSVEGPGETQYF
v_gene: TRBV9; d_gene: NA; abundance: NA; j_gene: TRBJ2-1; CDR3nt: TGTGCCAGCAGCGTGTCACTAGCCGTTCACAATGAGCAGTTCTTC; CDR3aa: CASSVSLAVHNEQFF
v_gene: TRBV14; d_gene: NA; abundance: NA; j_gene: TRBJ1-2; CDR3nt: TGTGCCAGCAGCTATGACATCAACTATGGCTACACCTTC; CDR3aa: CASSYDINYGYTF
v_gene: TRBV25-1; d_gene: TRBD2; abundance: NA; j_gene: TRBJ2-1; CDR3nt: TGTGCCAGCAGTGAATGGAGGGCGGGAGGTCCCCCCCACAATGAGCAGTTCTTC; CDR3aa: CASSEWRAGGPPHNEQFF
v_gene: TRBV5-1; d_gene: TRBD1; abundance: NA; j_gene: TRBJ1-4; CDR3nt: TGCGCCAGCAGCTTGGGGACAGGGGGCAGTGAAAAACTGTTTTTT; CDR3aa: CASSLGTGGSEKLFF
v_gene: TRBV7-9; d_gene: NA; abundance: NA; j_gene: TRBJ2-5; CDR3nt: TGTGCCAGCAGCCCGCTGACTAGGGAGACCCAGTACTTC; CDR3aa: CASSPLTRETQYF
v_gene: TRBV6-5; d_gene: NA; abundance: NA; j_gene: TRBJ1-1; CDR3nt: TGTGCCAGCAGTTACTCGCCCAGTTTGAACACTGAAGCTTTCTTT; CDR3aa: CASSYSPSLNTEAFF